These T cell receptor beta chains were read from a single sample in a study of CD8 T cells in Susac syndrome. Each CDR3 protein gets one entry after TCRdb re-called the immunoSEQ multiplex PCR reads with MiXCR. The sample carries 130,000 or so distinct CDR3 sequences, over 75% recorded once. Sequencing was carried out using CD8+ T cells from PBMCs. The receptors derive from a human donor with multiple sclerosis. The CDR3 runs from the conserved cysteine through the conserved F or W. D genes are given only for firm matches. A clone size is listed for some rows: how often the clone was seen (once, few, many), or a class if it is expanded.

V,J,D,size,CDR3,DNA
TRBV11-2,TRBJ1-2,NA,NA,CASSLAAGDYGYTF,TGTGCCAGCAGCTTAGCGGCAGGGGACTATGGCTACACCTTC
TRBV11-2,TRBJ1-2,TRBD1,NA,CASSLGGQENGYTF,TGTGCCAGCAGCTTAGGAGGACAGGAGAATGGCTACACCTTC
TRBV2,TRBJ1-2,NA,NA,CASRNFETNYGYTF,TGTGCCAGCAGGAACTTCGAAACTAACTATGGCTACACCTTC
TRBV4-2,TRBJ2-1,TRBD2,NA,CASSQGLAGGTSSYNEQFF,TGTGCCAGCAGCCAAGGACTAGCGGGAGGCACCAGCTCCTACAATGAGCAGTTCTTC
TRBV4-1,TRBJ1-2,TRBD1,NA,CASSHQTGLLFDGYTF,TGCGCCAGCAGCCACCAGACAGGGCTCCTCTTTGATGGCTACACCTTC
TRBV6-1,TRBJ2-3,TRBD1,NA,CASSEVIRTGAGDTQYF,TGTGCCAGCAGTGAAGTCATCCGGACAGGGGCGGGAGATACGCAGTATTTT
TRBV12-3/TRBV12-4,TRBJ2-1,NA,NA,CASSPDGIYNEQFF,TGTGCCAGCAGCCCTGACGGAATCTACAATGAGCAGTTCTTC
TRBV7-6,TRBJ1-4,TRBD1,NA,CASSRGTDYTEKLFF,TGTGCCAGCAGCCGCGGGACAGACTATACGGAAAAACTGTTTTTT
TRBV12-3/TRBV12-4,TRBJ2-3,TRBD1,once,CASSLGGTGVTDTQYF,TGTGCCAGCAGTTTAGGGGGGACAGGGGTGACAGATACGCAGTATTTT
TRBV7-9,TRBJ2-7,TRBD2,few,CASSLLGGESYEQYF,TGTGCCAGCAGCCTCTTGGGGGGGGAATCCTACGAGCAGTACTTC
TRBV7-9,TRBJ2-1,TRBD1,NA,CASSPRTGQGVYEQFF,TGTGCCAGCAGCCCTCGTACGGGACAGGGGGTGTATGAGCAGTTCTTC
TRBV4-1,TRBJ1-5,NA,NA,CASSQVGGGGYSNQPQHF,TGCGCCAGCAGCCAAGTTGGTGGTGGGGGCTATAGCAATCAGCCCCAGCATTTT
TRBV11-2,TRBJ1-2,NA,few,CASSLGGERNYGYTF,TGTGCCAGCAGCTTAGGGGGTGAGCGCAACTATGGCTACACCTTC
TRBV27,TRBJ1-1,NA,NA,CASSLYQPYEDEAFF,TGTGCCAGCAGTTTATACCAGCCCTATGAGGATGAAGCTTTCTTT